Below are 12 T cell receptor beta chains sequenced from a single sample in a study of human T cells and chemical hapten exposure. In TCRdb, the RACE reads were re-called with MiXCR into one record per CDR3 protein. Of roughly 260,000 distinct CDR3 sequences listed, around 9.3% are singletons. Time point: pre-sensitization, week 0. As to treatment: therapeutic diphenylcyclopropenone sensitization with weekly scalp DPC. The source was whole blood, collected in connection with sensitization to the hapten diphenylcyclopropenone (DPC). These receptors all come from a woman in her forties with alopecia areata. Some clones in this sample may be carry-over from other donors' samples.

The V and J genes are TRBV4-1 and TRBJ1-5; maybe TRBD1 (6 bases). CDR1 and CDR2 (germline): MGHRA, YSYEKL. The CDR3 is made up of 16 amino acids. Between the trimmed V and J ends, which lost 1 base and 7 bases, there was a span of 17 bases. The CDR3 reads CASSQVHSGVGQPQHF. The CDR3 DNA is TGCGCCAGCAGCCAAGTTCATTCAGGGGTGGGGCAGCCCCAGCATTTT.

This clonotype was detected ten times or more. This sequence joins TRBV7-8 and TRBJ2-1, with 7 bases identical to TRBD2. Germline V gene sequence: CDR1 SGHVS, CDR2 FQNEAQ. The CDR3 is made up of 16 amino acids. The V and J ends lost 5 bases and 0 bases, in that order; junction bases with no gene match: 7. CDR3 loop: CASSQSSGYSYNEQFF. The CDR3, as DNA: TGTGCCAGCAGCCAATCTAGCGGTTACTCCTACAATGAGCAGTTCTTC.

This clonotype was recorded many times. The rearrangement uses TRBV28 and TRBJ1-2, with D hard to call. Germline V gene sequence: CDR1 MDHEN, CDR2 SYDVKM. The ends were cut back, 6 bases at V and 0 bases at J, with 8 bases in the middle. CDR3 length: 13 residues. CDR3 in DNA: TGTGCCAGCAGCTCAGCCCCTAACTATGGCTACACCTTC. This sequence encodes CASSSAPNYGYTF.

The sample holds a few counts of this clonotype. CDR3 coding DNA: TGCAGTGCTAGAGACGGGAGAGGCATCGACAATGAGCAGTTCTTC. Its translation: CSARDGRGIDNEQFF. The chain uses TRBV20-1 and TRBJ2-1, with a possible D match to TRBD2 (6 bases). CDR1 and CDR2 from the germline V gene are DFQATT and SNEGSKA (reference sequence). The CDR3 totals 15 residues. The V end was cut by 0 bases, the J end by 5 bases, with 14 bases between.

This clonotype was seen only a few times. The chain is built from TRBV6-2 or TRBV6-3 and TRBJ2-1, with 7 bases aligning to TRBD2. V trimming: 6 bases; J trimming: 4 bases; junction bases outside the gene matches: 6. The germline CDR1 and CDR2 sequences are MNHEY and SVGEGT. The CDR3 runs to 14 residues. In DNA, the CDR3 is TGTGCCAGCAGGACCGGGACTAAATACAATGAGCAGTTCTTC. This codes for CASRTGTKYNEQFF.

The chain links TRBV28 to TRBJ2-6; perhaps TRBD1 as D (6 bases). Trimming removed 3 bases from V and 0 bases from J, with 9 bases in between. The CDR3 extends over 16 amino acids. Germline V gives CDR1 MDHEN, CDR2 SYDVKM. The CDR3 reads CASSFEGVSGANVLTF. The CDR3 bases are TGTGCCAGCAGTTTTGAGGGGGTCTCTGGGGCCAACGTCCTGACTTTC. The full variable domain, with the rest looked up from reference TRBV28 and TRBJ2-6, is DVKVTQSSRYLVKRTGEKVFLECVQDMDHENMFWYRQDPGLGLRLIYFSYDVKMKEKGDIPEGYSVSREKKERFSLILESASTNQTSMYLCASSFEGVSGANVLTFGAGSRLTVL.

The V gene is TRBV6-5, the J gene TRBJ1-2, with D uncertain. Germline V CDR1 and CDR2: MNHEY, SVGAGI. V lost 2 bases, J lost 3 bases, and 7 bases lay in between. CDR3 length: 13 residues. DNA for the CDR3: TGTGCCAGCAGTTACATTTCAGACTATGGCTACACCTTC. Translating gives CASSYISDYGYTF.

The chain uses TRBV20-1 and TRBJ2-7; D gene unclear. Germline V gene data show CDR1 as DFQATT and CDR2 as SNEGSKA (reference sequence). V dropped 1 base and J dropped 0 bases, with 13 bases sitting between them. The CDR3 totals 15 residues. For the CDR3, the DNA is TGCAGTGCTAGAGTAGGAGCGACCCACTCCTACGAGCAGTACTTC. This codes for CSARVGATHSYEQYF.

This clonotype came up a few times. The chain has TRBV7-9 and TRBJ2-7; D is possibly TRBD2 (6 bases). Looked up from germline, CDR1 is SEHNR and CDR2 is FQNEAQ (reference sequence). Deletions cut 5 bases from V and 4 bases from J, with 15 bases between. This CDR3 spans 14 amino acids. CDR3 amino acids: CASSRWGVGYEQYF. CDR3 bases: TGTGCCAGCAGCAGGTGGGGGGTTGGTTACGAGCAGTACTTC.

This clonotype was seen a few times. The chain uses TRBV27 and TRBJ2-7, with D hard to call. V was trimmed by 7 bases and J by 7 bases, leaving 14 bases between them. CDR1 and CDR2 (germline): MNHEY, SMNVEV (reference sequence). This CDR3 contains 12 residues. CDR3 loop: CASTTFLGEQYF. CDR3 coding DNA: TGTGCCAGCACCACCTTTTTGGGTGAGCAGTACTTC.

In this sample, this clonotype turned up once. The rearrangement joins TRBV7-2 to TRBJ1-1; 8 bases line up with TRBD1. Germline CDR1 SGHTA, CDR2 FQGNSA. This CDR3 is 17 amino acids long. V gave up 1 base and J gave up 2 bases; unmatched junction bases: 9. CDR3 in amino acids: CASSLGGTGPSNTEAFF. CDR3 nucleotides: TGTGCCAGCAGCTTAGGAGGGACAGGCCCATCAAACACTGAAGCTTTCTTT.

This clonotype was seen many times. This CDR3 is CASSLGGAGQTDTQYF. CDR3 sequence (DNA): TGTGCCAGCAGCTTAGGCGGAGCGGGACAAACAGATACGCAGTATTTT. The rearrangement links TRBV7-8 to TRBJ2-3; a possible D gene is TRBD2 (7 bases). V lost 1 base to trimming and J lost 3 bases, with 14 bases between them. Germline V gives CDR1 SGHVS, CDR2 FQNEAQ. The CDR3 consists of 16 residues.